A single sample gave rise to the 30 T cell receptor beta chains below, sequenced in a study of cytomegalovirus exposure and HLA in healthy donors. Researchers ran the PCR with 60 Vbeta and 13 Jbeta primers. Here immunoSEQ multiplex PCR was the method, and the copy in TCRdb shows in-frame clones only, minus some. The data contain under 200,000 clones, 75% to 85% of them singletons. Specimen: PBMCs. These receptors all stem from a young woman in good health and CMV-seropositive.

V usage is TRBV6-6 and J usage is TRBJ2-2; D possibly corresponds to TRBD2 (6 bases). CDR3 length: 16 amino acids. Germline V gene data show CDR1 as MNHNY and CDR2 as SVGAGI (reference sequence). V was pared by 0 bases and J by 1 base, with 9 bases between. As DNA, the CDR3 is TGTGCCAGCAGTTACTCGGCGGGAAGGAACACCGGGGAGCTGTTTTTT. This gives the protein CASSYSAGRNTGELFF.

The CDR3 DNA follows: TGTGCCAGTAGTATTTGGGGTAACAGGGGGCGCCGGGGGTCCCGTAAGACCCAGTACTTC. Encoded protein: CASSIWGNRGRRGSRKTQYF. The chain couples TRBV19 to TRBJ2-5, with 9 bases fitting TRBD1. In germline, CDR1 is LNHDA, CDR2 SQIVND (reference sequence). Trimming cost V 3 bases and J 6 bases; bases outside gene matches: 23. The CDR3 totals 20 residues.

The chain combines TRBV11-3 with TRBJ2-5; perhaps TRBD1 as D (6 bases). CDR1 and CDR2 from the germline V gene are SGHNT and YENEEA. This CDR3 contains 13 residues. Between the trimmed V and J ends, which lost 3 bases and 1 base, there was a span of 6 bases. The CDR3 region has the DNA TGTGCCAGCAGCTTGGACAGCCAAGAGACCCAGTACTTC. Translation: CASSLDSQETQYF.

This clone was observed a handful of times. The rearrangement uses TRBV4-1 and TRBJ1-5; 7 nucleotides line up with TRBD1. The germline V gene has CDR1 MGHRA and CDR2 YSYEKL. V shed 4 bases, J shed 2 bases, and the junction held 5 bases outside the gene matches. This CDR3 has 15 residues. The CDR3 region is CASSLYRGRNQPQHF. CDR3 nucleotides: TGCGCCAGCAGCCTCTACAGGGGACGCAATCAGCCCCAGCATTTT.

The CDR3 reads CASSLLRGGYYGYTF. The CDR3 DNA is TGTGCCAGCAGCTTATTGCGGGGGGGCTACTATGGCTACACCTTC. The rearrangement uses TRBV7-8 and TRBJ1-2, with D possibly TRBD1 on 6 matching bases. Per germline, CDR1 SGHVS and CDR2 FQNEAQ. Trimming cost V 2 bases and J 3 bases, with 13 bases left between them. The CDR3 has 15 residues.

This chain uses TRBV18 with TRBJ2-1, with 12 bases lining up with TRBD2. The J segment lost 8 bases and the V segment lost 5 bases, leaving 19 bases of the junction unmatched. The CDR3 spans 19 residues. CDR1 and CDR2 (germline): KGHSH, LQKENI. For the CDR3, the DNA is TGTGCCAGCTCAACCACGGGAACTAGCGGGAGGCGACCGGGGGATGAGCAGTTCTTC. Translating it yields CASSTTGTSGRRPGDEQFF. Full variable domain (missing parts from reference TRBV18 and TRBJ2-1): NAGVMQNPRHLVRRRGQEARLRCSPMKGHSHVYWYRQLPEEGLKFMVYLQKENIIDESGMPKERFSAEFPKEGPSILRIQQVVRGDSAAYFCASSTTGTSGRRPGDEQFFGPGTRLTVL.

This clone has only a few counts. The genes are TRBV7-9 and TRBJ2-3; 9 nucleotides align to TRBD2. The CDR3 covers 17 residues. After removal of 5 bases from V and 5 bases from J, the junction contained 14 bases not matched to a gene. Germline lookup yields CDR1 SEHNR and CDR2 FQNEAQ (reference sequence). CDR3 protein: CASSPSVASSGEDTQYF. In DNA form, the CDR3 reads TGTGCCAGCAGCCCCTCTGTGGCTTCTAGCGGGGAAGATACGCAGTATTTT.

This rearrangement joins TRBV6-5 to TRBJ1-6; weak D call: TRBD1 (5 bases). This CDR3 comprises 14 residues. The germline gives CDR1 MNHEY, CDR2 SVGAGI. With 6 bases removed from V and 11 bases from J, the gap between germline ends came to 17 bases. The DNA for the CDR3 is TGTGCCAGCAGAACTGGGACTCAGGAGGCACCCCTCCACTTT. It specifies CASRTGTQEAPLHF.

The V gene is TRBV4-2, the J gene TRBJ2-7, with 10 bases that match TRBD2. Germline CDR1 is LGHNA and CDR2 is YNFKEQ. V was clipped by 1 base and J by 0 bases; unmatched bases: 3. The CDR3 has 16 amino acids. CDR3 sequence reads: CASSQVLAGVSYEQYF. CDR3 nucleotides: TGTGCCAGCAGCCAAGTGCTAGCGGGGGTCTCCTACGAGCAGTACTTC.

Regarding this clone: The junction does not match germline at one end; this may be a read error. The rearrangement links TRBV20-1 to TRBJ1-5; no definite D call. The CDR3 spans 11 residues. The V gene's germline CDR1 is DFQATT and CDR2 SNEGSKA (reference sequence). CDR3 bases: TGCAGTGCTAGTAGCAACCAGCCCCAGCATTTT. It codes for CSASSNQPQHF.

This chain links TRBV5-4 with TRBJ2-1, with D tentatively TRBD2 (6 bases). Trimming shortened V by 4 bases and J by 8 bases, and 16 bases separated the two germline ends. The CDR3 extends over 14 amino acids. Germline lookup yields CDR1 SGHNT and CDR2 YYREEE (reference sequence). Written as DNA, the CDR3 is TGTGCCAGCAGCCGCGGGGAGGCAATTCATGAGCAGTTCTTC. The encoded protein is CASSRGEAIHEQFF.

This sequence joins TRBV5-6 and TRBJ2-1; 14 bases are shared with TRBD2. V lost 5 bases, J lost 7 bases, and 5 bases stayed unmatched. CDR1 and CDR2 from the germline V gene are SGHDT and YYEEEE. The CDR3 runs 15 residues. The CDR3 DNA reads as TGTGCCAGCAGTTGGACTAGCGGGGGGCAAAATGAGCAGTTCTTC. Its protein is CASSWTSGGQNEQFF.

CDR3 sequence: CASSLGRGVHNEQFF. In DNA, the CDR3 is TGCGCCAGCAGCTTGGGAAGGGGCGTTCACAATGAGCAGTTCTTC. The V gene is TRBV5-1, the J gene TRBJ2-1; a weak D match, TRBD1 (5 bases). CDR3 length equals 15 residues. Trimming took off 0 bases at V and 5 bases at J, with 12 bases between the two ends. Germline values: CDR1 SGHRS, CDR2 YFSETQ.

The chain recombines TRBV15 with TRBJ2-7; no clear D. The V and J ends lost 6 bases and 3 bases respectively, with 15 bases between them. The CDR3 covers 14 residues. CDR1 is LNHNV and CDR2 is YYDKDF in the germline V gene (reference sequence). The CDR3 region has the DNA TGTGCCACCAGTCATGGTCGTGGAGACTACGAGCAGTACTTC. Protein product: CATSHGRGDYEQYF.

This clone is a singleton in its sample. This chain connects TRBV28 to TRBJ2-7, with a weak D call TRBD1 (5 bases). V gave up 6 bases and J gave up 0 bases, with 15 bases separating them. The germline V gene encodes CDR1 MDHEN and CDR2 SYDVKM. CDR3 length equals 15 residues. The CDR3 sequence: CASSFGLGVSYEQYF. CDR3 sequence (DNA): TGTGCCAGCAGCTTCGGTCTAGGGGTCTCCTACGAGCAGTACTTC.

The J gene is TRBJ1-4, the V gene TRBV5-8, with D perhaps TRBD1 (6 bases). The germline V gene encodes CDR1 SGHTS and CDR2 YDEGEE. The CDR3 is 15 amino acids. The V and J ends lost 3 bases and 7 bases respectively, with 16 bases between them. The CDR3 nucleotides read TGTGCCAGCAGCTCGGGACATCTCTCGGGTGAAAAACTGTTTTTT. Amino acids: CASSSGHLSGEKLFF.

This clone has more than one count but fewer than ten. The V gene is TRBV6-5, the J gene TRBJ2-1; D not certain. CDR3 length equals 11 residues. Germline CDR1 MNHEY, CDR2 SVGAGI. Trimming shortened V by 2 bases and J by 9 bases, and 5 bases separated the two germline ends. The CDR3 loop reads CASSYLSEQFF. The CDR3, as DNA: TGTGCCAGCAGTTACCTGAGTGAGCAGTTCTTC.

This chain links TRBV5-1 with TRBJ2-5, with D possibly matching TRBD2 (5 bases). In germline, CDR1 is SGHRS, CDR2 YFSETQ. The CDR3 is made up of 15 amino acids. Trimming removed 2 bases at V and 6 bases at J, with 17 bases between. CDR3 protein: CASSFGPGDLQTQYF. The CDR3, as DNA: TGCGCCAGCAGCTTCGGGCCCGGGGATCTACAGACCCAGTACTTC.

The CDR3 DNA sequence: TGTGCCAGCAGCCCGGGACTCGGGAGGACTAATGAAAAACTGTTTTTT. Amino acids: CASSPGLGRTNEKLFF. This sequence joins TRBV11-2 and TRBJ1-4; the D gene is possibly TRBD1 (5 bases). CDR3 length equals 16 residues. Germline CDR1 SGHAT, CDR2 FQNNGV. The V end was cut by 5 bases, the J end by 2 bases, with 15 bases between.

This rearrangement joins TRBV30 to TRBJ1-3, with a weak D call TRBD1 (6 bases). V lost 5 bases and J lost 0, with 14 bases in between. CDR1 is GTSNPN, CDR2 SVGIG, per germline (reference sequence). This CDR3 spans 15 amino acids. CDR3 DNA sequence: TGTGCCTGGCGATACAGGGTCCCCTCTGGAAACACCATATATTTT. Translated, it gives CAWRYRVPSGNTIYF.

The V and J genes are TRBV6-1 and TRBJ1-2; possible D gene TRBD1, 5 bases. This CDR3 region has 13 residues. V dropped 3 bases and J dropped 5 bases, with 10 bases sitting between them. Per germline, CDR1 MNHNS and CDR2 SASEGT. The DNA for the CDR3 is TGTGCCAGCAGTGACCAGGGATGGTATGGCTACACCTTC. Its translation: CASSDQGWYGYTF.

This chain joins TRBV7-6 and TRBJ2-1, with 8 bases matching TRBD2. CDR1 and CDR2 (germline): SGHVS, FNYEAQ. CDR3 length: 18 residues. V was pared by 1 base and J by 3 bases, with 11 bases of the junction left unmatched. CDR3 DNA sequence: TGTGCCAGCAGCTTAGAGCCCCAATTGGGGACTAGCTACAATGAGCAGTTCTTC. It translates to CASSLEPQLGTSYNEQFF.

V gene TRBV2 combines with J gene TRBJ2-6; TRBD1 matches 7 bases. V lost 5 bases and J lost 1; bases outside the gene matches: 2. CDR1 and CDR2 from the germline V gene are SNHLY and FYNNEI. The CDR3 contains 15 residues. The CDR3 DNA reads TGTGCCAGCAGTCAGGGGGTTTCTGGGGCCAACGTCCTGACTTTC. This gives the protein CASSQGVSGANVLTF.

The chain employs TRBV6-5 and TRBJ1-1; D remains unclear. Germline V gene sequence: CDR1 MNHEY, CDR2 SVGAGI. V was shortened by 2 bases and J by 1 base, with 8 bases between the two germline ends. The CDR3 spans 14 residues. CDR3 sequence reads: CASSYTGWNTEAFF. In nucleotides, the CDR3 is TGTGCCAGCAGTTACACCGGGTGGAACACTGAAGCTTTCTTT.

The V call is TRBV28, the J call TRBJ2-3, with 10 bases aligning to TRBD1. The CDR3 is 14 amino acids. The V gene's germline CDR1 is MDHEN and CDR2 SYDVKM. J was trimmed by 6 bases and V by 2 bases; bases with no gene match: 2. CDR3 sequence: CASSLGTGADTQYF. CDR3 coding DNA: TGTGCCAGCAGTTTAGGGACAGGGGCGGATACGCAGTATTTT.

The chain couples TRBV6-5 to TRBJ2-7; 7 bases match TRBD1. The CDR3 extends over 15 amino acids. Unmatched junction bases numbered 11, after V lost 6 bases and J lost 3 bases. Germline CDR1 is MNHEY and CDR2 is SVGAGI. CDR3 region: CASRLSGTDIYEQYF. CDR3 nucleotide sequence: TGTGCCAGCAGACTATCCGGGACAGACATCTACGAGCAGTACTTC.

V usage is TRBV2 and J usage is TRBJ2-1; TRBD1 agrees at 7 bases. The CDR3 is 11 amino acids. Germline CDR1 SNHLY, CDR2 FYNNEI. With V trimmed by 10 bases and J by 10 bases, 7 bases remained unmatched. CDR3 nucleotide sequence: TGTGCCAACCCGACAGGGCGAGAGCAGTTCTTC. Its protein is CANPTGREQFF. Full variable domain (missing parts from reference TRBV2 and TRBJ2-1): EPEVTQTPSHQVTQMGQEVILRCVPISNHLYFYWYRQILGQKVEFLVSFYNNEISEKSEIFDDQFSVERPDGSNFTLKIRSTKLEDSAMYFCANPTGREQFFGPGTRLTVL.

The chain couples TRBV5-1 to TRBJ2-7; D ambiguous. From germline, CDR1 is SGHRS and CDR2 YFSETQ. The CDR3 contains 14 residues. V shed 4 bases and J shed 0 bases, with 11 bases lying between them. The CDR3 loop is CASSHTVFSYEQYF. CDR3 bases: TGCGCCAGCAGCCACACAGTATTCTCCTACGAGCAGTACTTC. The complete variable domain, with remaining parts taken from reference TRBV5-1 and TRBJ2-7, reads KAGVTQTPRYLIKTRGQQVTLSCSPISGHRSVSWYQQTPGQGLQFLFEYFSETQRNKGNFPGRFSGRQFSNSRSEMNVSTLELGDSALYLCASSHTVFSYEQYFGPGTRLTVT.

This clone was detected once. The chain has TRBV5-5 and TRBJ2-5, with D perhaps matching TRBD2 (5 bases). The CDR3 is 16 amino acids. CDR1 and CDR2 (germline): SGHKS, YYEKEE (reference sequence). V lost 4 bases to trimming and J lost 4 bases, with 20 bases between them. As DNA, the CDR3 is TGTGCCAGCAGCCCCTTCTCTTCCGGACGGGGAGAGACCCAGTACTTC. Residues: CASSPFSSGRGETQYF.

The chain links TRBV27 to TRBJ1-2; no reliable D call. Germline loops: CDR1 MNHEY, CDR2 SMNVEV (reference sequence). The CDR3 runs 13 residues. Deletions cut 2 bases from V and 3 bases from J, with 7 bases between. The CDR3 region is CASSLGGHYGYTF. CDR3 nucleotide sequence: TGTGCCAGCAGTTTAGGAGGACACTATGGCTACACCTTC.